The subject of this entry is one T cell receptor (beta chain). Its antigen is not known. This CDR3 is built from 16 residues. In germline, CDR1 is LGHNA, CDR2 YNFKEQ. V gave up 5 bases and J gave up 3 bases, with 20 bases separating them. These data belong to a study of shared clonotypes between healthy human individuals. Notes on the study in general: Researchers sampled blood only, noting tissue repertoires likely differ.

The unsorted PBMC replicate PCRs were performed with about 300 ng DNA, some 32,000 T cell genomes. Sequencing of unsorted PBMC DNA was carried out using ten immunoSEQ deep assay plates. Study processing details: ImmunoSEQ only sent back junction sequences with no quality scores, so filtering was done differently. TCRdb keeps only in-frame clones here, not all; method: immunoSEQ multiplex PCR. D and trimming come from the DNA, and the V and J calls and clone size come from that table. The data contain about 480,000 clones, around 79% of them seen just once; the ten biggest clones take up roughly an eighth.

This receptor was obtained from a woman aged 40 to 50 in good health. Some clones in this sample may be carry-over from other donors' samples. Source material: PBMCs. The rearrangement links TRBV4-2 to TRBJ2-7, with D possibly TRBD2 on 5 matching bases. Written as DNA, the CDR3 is TGTGCCAGCAGCACCGCCGATTCTCCGGCGGGCTACGAGCAGTACTTC. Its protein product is CASSTADSPAGYEQYF.